This T cell receptor beta chain was sequenced for a study of cytomegalovirus exposure and HLA in healthy donors. The PCR used 60 Vbeta and 13 Jbeta primers. Clones were sequenced by immunoSEQ multiplex PCR, and TCRdb holds only the in-frame ones, with some missing. The sample holds 150,000 or so clones, roughly three quarters seen once. The V and J ends lost 10 bases and 4 bases respectively, with 12 bases between them. This CDR3 has 12 amino acids. In germline, CDR1 is MNHNY, CDR2 SVGAGI (reference sequence). The receptor was derived from a woman in her 40s in good health and CMV-seronegative. The rearrangement uses TRBV6-6 and TRBJ2-3, with D tentatively TRBD2 (5 bases). Specimen: PBMCs. The DNA for the CDR3 is TGTGCCATCCTACTAGGCTCAGATACGCAGTATTTT. Its protein is CAILLGSDTQYF.